The clone carrying this T cell receptor beta chain has only one observation. The record originates from a study of T-cell memory formation after mild COVID-19. MiXCR was run by TCRdb on the 5' RACE reads, yielding one entry per CDR3 protein. The table lists about 340,000 distinct CDR3 sequences, around a fifth of them singletons, with roughly an eighth in the top ten. Germline CDR1 and CDR2: KGHSH and LQKENI. V lost 4 bases to trimming and J lost 3 bases, with 12 bases between them. The CDR3 covers 14 residues. Sequenced input: PBMCs or a T cell subset sorted from them (not recorded which). The rearrangement joins TRBV18 to TRBJ1-1; possible D gene TRBD1, 5 bases. The sequence was obtained from an adult woman who had mild COVID-19 (a few samples of this study predate the infection). Cell type and time point are not known. The CDR3 DNA sequence: TGTGCCAGCTCACACGGGCAGGGACACACTGAAGCTTTCTTT. Translated, it gives CASSHGQGHTEAFF.